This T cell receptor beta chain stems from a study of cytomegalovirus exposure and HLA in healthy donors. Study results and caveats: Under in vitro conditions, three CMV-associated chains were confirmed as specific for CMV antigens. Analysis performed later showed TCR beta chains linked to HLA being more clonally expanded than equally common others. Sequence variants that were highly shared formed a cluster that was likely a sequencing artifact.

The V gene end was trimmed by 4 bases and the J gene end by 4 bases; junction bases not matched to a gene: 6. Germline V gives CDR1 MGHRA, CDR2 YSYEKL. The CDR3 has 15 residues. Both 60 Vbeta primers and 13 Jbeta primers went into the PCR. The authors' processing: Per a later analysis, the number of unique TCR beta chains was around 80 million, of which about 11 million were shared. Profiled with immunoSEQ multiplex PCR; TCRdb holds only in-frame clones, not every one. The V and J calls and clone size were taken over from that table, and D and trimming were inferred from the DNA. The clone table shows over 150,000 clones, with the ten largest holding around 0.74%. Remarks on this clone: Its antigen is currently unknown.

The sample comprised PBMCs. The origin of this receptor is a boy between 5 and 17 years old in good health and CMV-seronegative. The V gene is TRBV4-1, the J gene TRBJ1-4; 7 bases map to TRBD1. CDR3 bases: TGCGCCAGCAGCCCGAGGGGGCTCGGTAATGAAAAACTGTTTTTT. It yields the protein CASSPRGLGNEKLFF.